The 21 T cell receptor beta chains reported below all come from one sample, sequenced in a study of shared clonotypes between healthy human individuals. The protocol was immunoSEQ multiplex PCR, while the TCRdb copy is restricted to in-frame clones and leaves out a portion. The table lists millions of clones, approximately 94% of them singletons, with 0.9% to 1.3% in the top ten. Naive CD8 cells lacked CD45RO, underwent positive selection for CCR7 and left out terminally differentiated effector memory CD45RA+ cells. The sequenced sample was naive CD8+ T cells sorted from blood. The receptors derive from a man aged 18 to 30 in good health.

This clone has only a few counts. The rearrangement joins TRBV18 to TRBJ1-1; 8 positions match TRBD1. The CDR3 runs 16 residues. Germline V CDR1 and CDR2: KGHSH, LQKENI. The ends lost 3 bases at V and 4 bases at J; junction bases unmatched: 10. The CDR3 here is CASSPPTPGGRTEAFF. CDR3 sequence (DNA): TGTGCCAGCTCACCTCCTACCCCAGGGGGCCGCACTGAAGCTTTCTTT.

The count of this clone is one. J is TRBJ2-7 and V is TRBV27, with 8 nucleotides matching TRBD1. The length of the CDR3 is 17 residues. The V gene end was trimmed by 1 base and the J gene end by 6 bases; junction bases not matched to a gene: 14. Germline V gene sequence: CDR1 MNHEY, CDR2 SMNVEV (reference sequence). CDR3 in DNA: TGTGCCAGCAGTTTATTGGGCCCAGGACAGGGTACGCGCGAGCAGTACTTC. Protein product: CASSLLGPGQGTREQYF.

This clone has just a few counts. The chain carries TRBV5-5 and TRBJ2-2; TRBD2 might be the D (6 bases). V lost 2 bases to trimming and J lost 4 bases, with 15 bases between them. Per the germline V gene, CDR1 is SGHKS and CDR2 is YYEKEE (reference sequence). The CDR3 has 16 amino acids. The CDR3 spells CASSFLGGIGTGELFF. The CDR3 DNA reads TGTGCCAGCAGCTTTCTGGGCGGGATCGGCACCGGGGAGCTGTTTTTT.

As regards this clone: This sample also contains other DNA sequences that code for the same CDR3. J is TRBJ2-7 and V is TRBV9, with D maybe TRBD1 (5 bases). Germline lookup yields CDR1 SGDLS and CDR2 YYNGEE. V was trimmed by 3 bases and J by 6 bases, leaving 10 bases between them. CDR3 length: 12 residues. CDR3 amino acids: CASSAQGGEQYF. CDR3 DNA: TGTGCCAGCAGCGCCCAGGGTGGCGAGCAGTACTTC.

This clone was recorded once. The chain combines TRBV15 with TRBJ1-2, with D hard to call. This CDR3 comprises 17 residues. Trimming shortened V by 4 bases and J by 3 bases, and 21 bases separated the two germline ends. Germline V CDR1 and CDR2: LNHNV, YYDKDF (reference sequence). Here the CDR3 reads CATSNPSVIGMDYGYTF. CDR3 DNA: TGTGCCACCAGCAACCCGTCGGTAATTGGCATGGACTATGGCTACACCTTC.

This sequence joins TRBV5-4 and TRBJ2-1, with D perhaps matching TRBD1 (5 bases). Germline assignment: CDR1 SGHNT and CDR2 YYREEE (reference sequence). V lost 5 bases, J lost 0 bases, and 12 bases lay in between. The length of the CDR3 is 15 residues. CDR3 bases: TGTGCCAGCAGTACCCAGGGAAGCTCCTACAATGAGCAGTTCTTC. Its translation is CASSTQGSSYNEQFF.

This chain connects TRBV28 to TRBJ2-5; 7 positions match TRBD2. The CDR3 spans 15 residues. The junction had 8 bases not matched to a gene; V was cut back by 2 bases and J by 5 bases. The V gene's germline CDR1 is MDHEN and CDR2 SYDVKM. CDR3 nucleotides: TGTGCCAGCAGTTTACTCCTAGAGGGAGGGGAGACCCAGTACTTC. Translation: CASSLLLEGGETQYF.

Comment on this clone: A read error may produce the germline difference seen at one junction end. This chain joins TRBV4-1 and TRBJ1-1; D remains ambiguous. The CDR3 covers 13 residues. The V gene's germline CDR1 is MGHRA and CDR2 YSYEKL. The CDR3, as DNA: TGCGCCAGCAGGCAAGCAGTTTACACTGAAGCTTTCTTT. Its translation: CASRQAVYTEAFF.

This chain connects TRBV28 to TRBJ2-7; weak D call: TRBD1 (5 bases). Germline values: CDR1 MDHEN, CDR2 SYDVKM. Deletions cut 3 bases from V and 5 bases from J, with 11 bases between. CDR3 size: 13 residues. CDR3 in DNA: TGTGCCAGCAGTTTTCAGGGAATCCACGAGCAGTACTTC. It is translated as CASSFQGIHEQYF. The entire variable domain, with the rest obtained from reference TRBV28 and TRBJ2-7, is as follows: DVKVTQSSRYLVKRTGEKVFLECVQDMDHENMFWYRQDPGLGLRLIYFSYDVKMKEKGDIPEGYSVSREKKERFSLILESASTNQTSMYLCASSFQGIHEQYFGPGTRLTVT.

Remarks on this clone: Other DNA sequences in the sample encode the same CDR3. The chain is built from TRBV2 and TRBJ2-3, with TRBD2 matching over 10 bases. The J segment lost 1 base and the V segment lost 6 bases, leaving 1 base of the junction unmatched. CDR1 and CDR2 from the germline V gene are SNHLY and FYNNEI. The length of the CDR3 is 14 residues. CDR3 bases: TGTGCCAGCAGGCTAGCGGGGGGCACAGATACGCAGTATTTT. Translation: CASRLAGGTDTQYF.

As for this clone: This same CDR3 is encoded by further DNA sequences in the sample. The chain carries TRBV7-9 and TRBJ2-7; D is perhaps TRBD2 (6 bases). Between the trimmed V and J ends, which lost 4 bases and 1 base, there was a span of 8 bases. The CDR3 sequence is 13 residues long. Germline CDR1 SEHNR, CDR2 FQNEAQ (reference sequence). In DNA, the CDR3 is TGTGCCAGCAGCTCTGGACTATCCTACGAGCAGTACTTC. It is translated as CASSSGLSYEQYF.

J is TRBJ1-1 and V is TRBV5-6; 8 bases fit TRBD1. The trim removed 4 bases at V and 1 base at J, leaving 15 bases unmatched. The CDR3 length is 18 residues. CDR1 and CDR2 from the germline V gene are SGHDT and YYEEEE. The CDR3 loop is CASSTDRDQVPENTEAFF. DNA for the CDR3: TGTGCCAGCAGCACGGACAGGGACCAAGTGCCCGAGAACACTGAAGCTTTCTTT. Using reference TRBV5-6 and TRBJ1-1 for the parts outside the CDR3, the full variable domain is DAGVTQSPTHLIKTRGQQVTLRCSPKSGHDTVSWYQQALGQGPQFIFQYYEEEERQRGNFPDRFSGHQFPNYSSELNVNALLLGDSALYLCASSTDRDQVPENTEAFFGQGTRLTVV.

The chain uses TRBV27 and TRBJ1-6; 7 bases match TRBD1. J gave up 6 bases and V 4 bases, and 3 bases lay outside the gene matches. The CDR3 has 14 amino acids. Germline V CDR1 and CDR2: MNHEY, SMNVEV (reference sequence). DNA of the CDR3: TGTGCCAGCAGTTGGACAGGAGCTAATTCACCCCTCCACTTT. It specifies CASSWTGANSPLHF.

The chain carries TRBV5-1 and TRBJ1-5; D call uncertain. CDR1 SGHRS and CDR2 YFSETQ come from the germline V gene. V lost 0 bases, J lost 4 bases, and 5 bases lay in between. The CDR3 runs 13 residues. CDR3 residues: CASSLGNNQPQHF. Written as DNA, the CDR3 is TGCGCCAGCAGCTTGGGGAATAATCAGCCCCAGCATTTT.

The DNA of the CDR3 is TGTGCCAGCAGCTTAATCTCCCCAGGGCGGTCCCCAGATACGCAGTATTTT. This sequence encodes CASSLISPGRSPDTQYF. This chain uses TRBV7-9 with TRBJ2-3; D may be TRBD1 (5 bases). With 2 bases removed from V and 4 bases from J, the gap between germline ends came to 19 bases. The CDR3 has 17 residues. Germline CDR1 is SEHNR and CDR2 is FQNEAQ (reference sequence).

The rearrangement links TRBV28 to TRBJ2-7; D unclear. The V gene's germline CDR1 is MDHEN and CDR2 SYDVKM. The CDR3 runs to 14 residues. V lost 5 bases and J lost 2, with 13 bases in between. The CDR3 loop is CASSTPDGPYEQYF. The CDR3 DNA reads as TGTGCCAGCAGTACCCCAGACGGGCCCTACGAGCAGTACTTC. The full variable domain, rest sourced from reference TRBV28 and TRBJ2-7, is DVKVTQSSRYLVKRTGEKVFLECVQDMDHENMFWYRQDPGLGLRLIYFSYDVKMKEKGDIPEGYSVSREKKERFSLILESASTNQTSMYLCASSTPDGPYEQYFGPGTRLTVT.

This clone came up once. J is TRBJ2-5 and V is TRBV2; D gene unclear. This CDR3 is built from 13 residues. Germline V gene data show CDR1 as SNHLY and CDR2 as FYNNEI. The V end was cut by 3 bases, the J end by 5 bases, with 10 bases between. The CDR3 region is CASSDYLGETQYF. CDR3 nucleotides: TGTGCCAGCAGTGATTACCTAGGGGAGACCCAGTACTTC. The complete variable domain, with remaining parts taken from reference TRBV2 and TRBJ2-5, reads EPEVTQTPSHQVTQMGQEVILRCVPISNHLYFYWYRQILGQKVEFLVSFYNNEISEKSEIFDDQFSVERPDGSNFTLKIRSTKLEDSAMYFCASSDYLGETQYFGPGTRLLVL.

The chain joins TRBV9 to TRBJ1-1, with a weak D call TRBD1 (6 bases). The CDR3 totals 15 residues. Germline V gene sequence: CDR1 SGDLS, CDR2 YYNGEE. V was clipped by 0 bases and J by 1 base, with 10 bases between them. The CDR3 reads CASSVVGGENTEAFF. CDR3 nucleotide sequence: TGTGCCAGCAGCGTAGTAGGGGGTGAGAACACTGAAGCTTTCTTT.

The chain is built from TRBV4-1 and TRBJ2-7, with D possibly TRBD1 on 6 matching bases. The ends were cut back, 0 bases at V and 2 bases at J, with 11 bases in the middle. CDR3 length: 15 amino acids. Germline CDR1 and CDR2: MGHRA and YSYEKL. As DNA, the CDR3 is TGCGCCAGCAGCCAAGACAGGGGTATCCCCTACGAGCAGTACTTC. Encoded protein: CASSQDRGIPYEQYF.

The V call is TRBV2, the J call TRBJ2-1; D may be TRBD2 (6 bases). The V and J ends lost 8 bases and 1 base respectively, with 12 bases between them. CDR3 length equals 14 residues. Germline CDR1 and CDR2: SNHLY and FYNNEI. The CDR3 DNA is TGTGCCAGCGCAAAAGCGGGTTCCTACAATGAGCAGTTCTTC. The encoded protein is CASAKAGSYNEQFF.

This chain connects TRBV25-1 to TRBJ2-2; D might be TRBD2 (6 bases). This CDR3 is 18 amino acids long. CDR1 MGHDK and CDR2 SYGVNS come from the germline V gene. V gave up 5 bases and J gave up 4 bases, with 23 bases separating them. The DNA of the CDR3 is TGTGCCAGCAGTCAAATCCGAGCCTCGGGAGAGAGCACCGGGGAGCTGTTTTTT. Its protein product is CASSQIRASGESTGELFF.